The rows below give T cell receptor beta chains drawn from one sample of a study of T cell responses to AZD1222 COVID-19 vaccine. Generated by immunoSEQ multiplex PCR, the TCRdb table keeps only in-frame clones and is missing some. Of 100,000 or so clones in the sample, around nine tenths were seen once. The specimen was peripheral blood, collected on day 0 of AZD1222 vaccination. All receptors derive from an adult in good health. Both conserved end residues are part of each CDR3. Fields, in order: clone size, J gene, V gene, D gene, CDR3 protein, CDR3 DNA. A D gene is named only where the DNA matches it firmly. Size is omitted from some rows. Given values are once, few, many or a class for expanded clones.

>.|TRBJ2-1|TRBV28|.
CASSFLVGFSYNEQFF
TGTGCCAGCAGTTTCTTAGTGGGGTTTTCCTACAATGAGCAGTTCTTC
>.|TRBJ1-1|TRBV7-9|TRBD1
CASSLRDRDRFPEAFF
TGTGCCAGCAGCTTACGTGACAGGGATAGGTTCCCTGAAGCTTTCTTT
>.|TRBJ1-4|TRBV7-9|TRBD1
CASSQGQTLTNEKLFF
TGTGCCAGCAGCCAGGGACAGACTCTAACTAATGAAAAACTGTTTTTT
>.|TRBJ2-1|TRBV3-1/TRBV3-2|TRBD2
CASSPIRGENEQFF
TGTGCCAGCAGCCCGATCCGGGGGGAGAATGAGCAGTTCTTC
>.|TRBJ2-7|TRBV19|.
CASSTGSPYEQYF
TGTGCCAGTAGTACAGGGTCCCCCTACGAGCAGTACTTC
>.|TRBJ2-2|TRBV2|TRBD2
CASREGTSGRAGGELFF
TGTGCCAGCAGGGAGGGGACTAGCGGGAGGGCCGGCGGGGAGCTGTTTTTT
>.|TRBJ2-1|TRBV5-6|.
CASSSSNRNEQFF
TGTGCCAGCAGCTCCTCAAATAGGAATGAGCAGTTCTTC
>once|TRBJ1-2|TRBV6-5|.
CASSRDEAGYTF
TGTGCCAGCAGTCGGGACGAGGCTGGCTACACCTTC
>.|TRBJ1-1|TRBV3-1/TRBV3-2|.
CASSSAPAGEAFF
TGTGCCAGCAGCTCCGCCCCGGCGGGTGAAGCTTTCTTT
>.|TRBJ2-3|TRBV19|TRBD1
CASSADREIGADTQYF
TGTGCCAGTAGTGCCGACAGGGAGATCGGGGCAGATACGCAGTATTTT
>few|TRBJ2-1|TRBV7-9|.
CASSAARGAYNEQFF
TGTGCCAGCAGCGCCGCCAGGGGCGCCTACAATGAGCAGTTCTTC
>.|TRBJ2-1|TRBV7-8|.
CASSLAPGASSSYNEQFF
TGTGCCAGCAGCTTAGCGCCAGGAGCGTCGAGCTCCTACAATGAGCAGTTCTTC
>.|TRBJ1-6|TRBV7-2|TRBD1
CASSFGQGISPLHF
TGTGCCAGCAGCTTCGGACAGGGAATATCACCCCTCCACTTT
>once|TRBJ2-5|TRBV14|.
CASSQVGETQYF
TGTGCCAGCAGCCAAGTGGGGGAGACCCAGTACTTC
>.|TRBJ2-1|TRBV6-5|TRBD1
CASRTGVNEQFF
TGTGCCAGCAGGACAGGGGTTAATGAGCAGTTCTTC
>.|TRBJ1-3|TRBV5-5|.
CASSLDLSGNTIYF
TGTGCCAGCAGCCTCGACCTCTCTGGAAACACCATATATTTT
>.|TRBJ2-7|TRBV11-3|TRBD1
CASSPKGTGGFEQYF
TGTGCCAGCAGCCCCAAGGGGACAGGGGGCTTCGAGCAGTACTTC
>.|TRBJ1-5|TRBV7-2|TRBD1
CASRGTGARTGPQHF
TGTGCCAGCAGGGGGACAGGGGCGCGCACGGGGCCCCAGCATTTT
>.|TRBJ2-1|TRBV5-1|.
CASSTSPSSSHHPYNEQFF
TGCGCCAGCAGCACCTCCCCCTCTAGCAGCCATCATCCCTACAATGAGCAGTTCTTC
>once|TRBJ2-3|TRBV5-1|.
CASSSRTDTQYF
TGCGCCAGCAGCTCCCGCACAGATACGCAGTATTTT
>.|TRBJ2-1|TRBV6-5|TRBD1
CASSFGQGALNEQFF
TGTGCCAGCAGTTTTGGACAGGGGGCACTCAATGAGCAGTTCTTC
>.|TRBJ2-1|TRBV27|.
CASSSPGLASDEQFF
TGTGCCAGCAGTTCTCCGGGACTGGCGAGCGATGAGCAGTTCTTC
>.|TRBJ2-1|TRBV25-1|TRBD1
CASSAGQGWVNEQFF
TGTGCCAGCAGTGCCGGACAGGGTTGGGTCAATGAGCAGTTCTTC
>.|TRBJ1-2|TRBV20-1|.
CSARVNYGYTF
TGCAGTGCTAGAGTTAACTATGGCTACACCTTC
>.|TRBJ2-7|TRBV7-2|.
CASSLVSGLDYEQYF
TGTGCCAGCAGCTTAGTGTCCGGGTTGGACTACGAGCAGTACTTC
>few|TRBJ1-1|TRBV6-5|.
CASSYNGDTEAFF
TGTGCCAGCAGTTACAATGGGGACACTGAAGCTTTCTTT
>once|TRBJ2-7|TRBV7-2|.
CASSTGTSSSYEQYF
TGTGCCAGCAGCACCGGGACATCTTCATCCTACGAGCAGTACTTC
>.|TRBJ1-5|TRBV28|.
CATKKVGGSNQPQHF
TGTGCCACCAAGAAGGTAGGGGGAAGCAATCAGCCCCAGCATTTT
>.|TRBJ2-3|TRBV13|TRBD2
CASSSPRLAGGRDTQYF
TGTGCCAGCAGCTCCCCTCGGTTAGCGGGGGGGAGGGATACGCAGTATTTT
>.|TRBJ1-6|TRBV28|.
CASSFSRGYSPLHF
TGTGCCAGCAGTTTCAGTAGGGGTTATTCACCCCTCCACTTT
>.|TRBJ2-1|TRBV4-1|.
CASSLQFSRDEQFF
TGCGCCAGCAGCCTTCAGTTTTCGCGGGATGAGCAGTTCTTC
>.|TRBJ1-6|TRBV6-5|.
CASRYRAYNSPLHF
TGTGCCAGCAGGTACAGGGCTTATAATTCACCCCTCCACTTT
>.|TRBJ2-7|TRBV3-1/TRBV3-2|.
CASSHGPAYEQYF
TGTGCCAGCAGCCACGGCCCCGCCTACGAGCAGTACTTC
>.|TRBJ2-5|TRBV5-4|.
CASSMGPPQETQYF
TGTGCCAGCAGCATGGGACCACCCCAAGAGACCCAGTACTTC
>.|TRBJ2-1|TRBV19|.
CASSPGYNEQFF
TGTGCCAGTAGTCCCGGTTACAATGAGCAGTTCTTC
>.|TRBJ2-1|TRBV28|.
CASRDFRYNEQFF
TGTGCCAGCCGGGACTTTAGGTACAATGAGCAGTTCTTC
>.|TRBJ2-2|TRBV2|.
CASSQQGQAGTGELFF
TGTGCCAGCAGTCAACAGGGTCAAGCGGGTACCGGGGAGCTGTTTTTT
>.|TRBJ1-5|TRBV6-5|.
CASTETFLQYPQHF
TGTGCCAGCACCGAGACCTTCCTGCAATATCCCCAGCATTTT
>.|TRBJ2-7|TRBV6-2/TRBV6-3|.
CASSYLYPRRALPEQYF
TGTGCCAGCAGTTACCTCTACCCCCGGAGGGCTCTCCCCGAGCAGTACTTC
>.|TRBJ2-3|TRBV6-5|.
CASSSRGGDTQYF
TGTGCCAGCAGTTCGAGGGGTGGAGATACGCAGTATTTT
>.|TRBJ1-1|TRBV5-6|.
CASSLVEGNMNTEAFF
TGTGCCAGCAGCTTGGTGGAGGGAAATATGAACACTGAAGCTTTCTTT
>.|TRBJ2-3|TRBV5-1|.
CASSYWGETDTQYF
TGCGCCAGCAGCTATTGGGGGGAAACAGATACGCAGTATTTT
>.|TRBJ2-1|TRBV6-2/TRBV6-3|TRBD1
CASSSGTGEYNEQFF
TGTGCCAGCAGTTCCGGGACAGGGGAGTACAATGAGCAGTTCTTC
>once|TRBJ1-4|TRBV5-1|.
CASSLDVVGVGEKLFF
TGCGCCAGCAGCTTGGATGTCGTAGGGGTTGGAGAAAAACTGTTTTTT
>once|TRBJ1-3|TRBV7-8|TRBD1
CASSSGTGNGNTIYF
TGTGCCAGCAGCTCCGGGACAGGGAACGGAAACACCATATATTTT
>.|TRBJ1-6|TRBV6-4|.
CARKGVRGNSPLHF
TGTGCCAGAAAGGGGGTTCGGGGGAATTCACCCCTCCACTTT
>once|TRBJ1-2|TRBV4-1|.
CASSQGAGANYGYTF
TGCGCCAGCAGCCAAGGGGCAGGGGCAAACTATGGCTACACCTTC
>.|TRBJ2-7|TRBV5-1|.
CASSIHGAAYEQYF
TGCGCCAGCAGCATCCACGGGGCTGCCTACGAGCAGTACTTC
>.|TRBJ2-2|TRBV19|.
CASSGGITTNTGELFF
TGTGCCAGTAGTGGGGGGATTACTACGAACACCGGGGAGCTGTTTTTT
>.|TRBJ2-5|TRBV10-3|.
CAISASGQETQYF
TGTGCCATCAGTGCCAGCGGACAAGAGACCCAGTACTTC
>once|TRBJ1-5|TRBV27|TRBD1
CASSFGQGANQPQHF
TGTGCCAGCAGTTTCGGTCAGGGGGCCAATCAGCCCCAGCATTTT
>.|TRBJ2-7|TRBV6-4|TRBD2
CASSPAETSVNEQYF
TGTGCCAGCAGCCCCGCCGAGACTAGCGTAAACGAGCAGTACTTC
>.|TRBJ1-3|TRBV6-6|TRBD1
CASRPGTGGGNTIYF
TGTGCCAGCAGACCCGGGACAGGGGGAGGAAACACCATATATTTT